These 27 T cell receptor beta chains were sequenced from one sample in a study of T cell repertoires in cytomegalovirus infection. TCRdb independently ran MiXCR on the reads; one entry per CDR3 protein. Here the sample spans just under 550,000 distinct CDR3 sequences, approximately 25% being singletons. Sequencing was carried out using PBMCs. These receptors all come from a human donor in good health (CMV status not recorded). Some clones in this sample may be carry-over from other donors' samples.

The DNA for the CDR3 is TGTGCCAGCAGCTCCGGGGTGTATGAAAAACTGTTTTTT. This translates into CASSSGVYEKLFF. The chain uses TRBV7-9 and TRBJ1-4; no clear D. V was trimmed by 4 bases and J by 6 bases, leaving 9 bases between them. Germline V CDR1 and CDR2: SEHNR, FQNEAQ (reference sequence). The length of the CDR3 is 13 residues.

This clonotype was seen a handful of times. V gene TRBV30 combines with J gene TRBJ2-3, with 7 bases identical to TRBD2. This CDR3 has 13 residues. CDR1 is GTSNPN, CDR2 SVGIG, per germline (reference sequence). The CDR3 here is CAARGVGTDTQYF. Written as DNA, the CDR3 is TGTGCGGCCCGGGGGGTCGGCACAGATACGCAGTATTTT. Based on the CDR3 plus reference TRBV30 and TRBJ2-3, the full variable domain is SQTIHQWPATLVQPVGSPLSLECTVEGTSNPNLYWYRQAAGRGLQLLFYSVGIGQISSEVPQNLSASRPQDRQFILSSKKLLLSDSGFYLCAARGVGTDTQYFGPGTRLTVL.

The chain couples TRBV19 to TRBJ1-1, with D perhaps TRBD1 (6 bases). The CDR3 is made up of 14 amino acids. Between the trimmed V and J ends, which lost 6 bases and 4 bases, there was a span of 15 bases. CDR1 and CDR2 (germline): LNHDA, SQIVND (reference sequence). The CDR3 DNA is TGTGCCAGTAGGGTCAGGGGCGCGAGCACTGAAGCTTTCTTT. It encodes CASRVRGASTEAFF.

The V and J genes are TRBV12-3 or TRBV12-4 and TRBJ2-7; TRBD2 aligns across 11 bases. The CDR3 is 18 residues long. V dropped 4 bases and J dropped 0; count of bases not matched to a gene: 11. CDR3 residues: CASSWPGLAVVSSYEQYF. DNA for the CDR3: TGTGCCAGCAGTTGGCCGGGACTAGCGGTGGTTAGCTCCTACGAGCAGTACTTC.

The CDR3 coding sequence is TGCAGCGTTGGGACTAGCGGGAGGGGCAATGAGCAGTTCTTC. The encoded protein is CSVGTSGRGNEQFF. The V gene is TRBV29-1, the J gene TRBJ2-1, with 15 nucleotides matching TRBD2. V trimming: 4 bases; J trimming: 6 bases; junction bases outside the gene matches: 1. The CDR3 totals 14 residues. The germline CDR1 and CDR2 sequences are SQVTM and ANQGSEA.

This clonotype has more than one count but fewer than ten. The rearrangement uses TRBV6-5 and TRBJ2-7; TRBD1 agrees at 9 bases. Unmatched junction bases numbered 7, after V lost 4 bases and J lost 3 bases. CDR1 MNHEY and CDR2 SVGAGI come from the germline V gene. The CDR3 extends over 15 amino acids. The CDR3 DNA reads as TGTGCCAGCAGTTCCCCGGGACAGGGAGTCTACGAGCAGTACGTC. This translates into CASSSPGQGVYEQYV.

The chain couples TRBV15 to TRBJ2-1; 8 bases line up with TRBD1. Trimming removed 3 bases from V and 6 bases from J; junction bases left unmatched: 4. Germline CDR1 is LNHNV and CDR2 is YYDKDF (reference sequence). CDR3 length: 14 residues. The CDR3 spells CATSRRTGFNEQFF. The DNA for the CDR3 is TGTGCCACCAGCAGGCGGACAGGGTTCAATGAGCAGTTCTTC. Drawing the rest from reference TRBV15 and TRBJ2-1, the complete variable domain is DAMVIQNPRYQVTQFGKPVTLSCSQTLNHNVMYWYQQKSSQAPKLLFHYYDKDFNNEADTPDNFQSRRPNTSFCFLDIRSPGLGDTAMYLCATSRRTGFNEQFFGPGTRLTVL.

This clonotype is termed medium-sized. This chain joins TRBV7-2 and TRBJ2-1, with a possible D match to TRBD2 (5 bases). V was clipped by 0 bases and J by 9 bases, with 6 bases between them. The length of the CDR3 is 12 residues. CDR1 is SGHTA, CDR2 FQGNSA, per germline. The DNA of the CDR3 is TGTGCCAGCAGCTTAGCGCTAGCTGAGCAGTTCTTC. Its translation is CASSLALAEQFF. Drawing the rest from reference TRBV7-2 and TRBJ2-1, the complete variable domain is GAGVSQSPSNKVTEKGKDVELRCDPISGHTALYWYRQSLGQGLEFLIYFQGNSAPDKSGLPSDRFSAERTGGSVSTLTIQRTQQEDSAVYLCASSLALAEQFFGPGTRLTVL.

The V call is TRBV27, the J call TRBJ2-7, with no clear D. V was clipped by 1 base and J by 2 bases, with 9 bases between them. CDR3 length equals 14 residues. CDR1 is MNHEY, CDR2 SMNVEV, per germline (reference sequence). The CDR3: CASSLLGHTYEQYF. In DNA, the CDR3 is TGTGCCAGCAGTTTATTGGGCCACACCTACGAGCAGTACTTC.

A few counts support this clonotype. V and J are TRBV6-6 and TRBJ2-7; TRBD2 is a possible D gene (6 bases). CDR1 MNHNY and CDR2 SVGAGI come from the germline V gene (reference sequence). The CDR3 covers 14 residues. V lost 5 bases, J lost 7 bases, and 18 bases lay in between. The CDR3 coding sequence is TGTGCCAGCAGTCTCCGGGACTTACTCCTTGAGCAGTACGTC. Translating it yields CASSLRDLLLEQYV.

This clonotype was observed many times. CDR3 sequence: CASSLEEGSTNEKLFF. The CDR3 DNA is TGTGCCAGCAGCTTAGAGGAAGGGTCGACTAATGAAAAACTGTTTTTT. The rearrangement links TRBV7-2 to TRBJ1-4; D is unresolved. The CDR3 totals 16 residues. Trimming pared 1 base from V and 2 bases from J, leaving 11 bases between. The germline V gene has CDR1 SGHTA and CDR2 FQGNSA.

The chain has TRBV28 and TRBJ2-1; D is possibly TRBD1 or TRBD2 (5 bases each). The CDR3 is 17 amino acids. Germline V CDR1 and CDR2: MDHEN, SYDVKM. Trimming took off 3 bases at V and 8 bases at J, with 23 bases between the two ends. CDR3 in DNA: TGTGCCAGCAGTTTCTTAGGGACCTATAATAGTAAGGATGAGCAGTTCTTC. Protein product: CASSFLGTYNSKDEQFF.

The chain joins TRBV12-3 or TRBV12-4 to TRBJ2-1; tentatively, D is TRBD1 (6 bases). V shed 6 bases and J shed 6 bases, with 12 bases lying between them. This CDR3 has 13 amino acids. CDR3 sequence reads: CASSPGQPNEQFF. CDR3 nucleotides: TGTGCCAGCAGCCCCGGACAGCCCAATGAGCAGTTCTTC.

V is TRBV3-1 and J is TRBJ1-1; D unclear. CDR1 and CDR2 (germline): LGHDT, YNNKEL (reference sequence). V dropped 3 bases and J dropped 3 bases, with 8 bases sitting between them. The CDR3 totals 13 residues. The CDR3 is CASSHGVDTEAFF. As DNA, the CDR3 is TGTGCCAGCAGCCATGGAGTAGACACTGAAGCTTTCTTT.

This clonotype has a count of ten or more. This chain links TRBV7-9 with TRBJ2-5; D is possibly TRBD1 (6 bases). V lost 1 base and J 5 bases, leaving 14 bases between the germline ends. CDR3 length: 15 residues. CDR1 is SEHNR and CDR2 is FQNEAQ in the germline V gene (reference sequence). CDR3 protein: CASSLESRGVETQYF. The CDR3 DNA reads as TGTGCCAGCAGCTTAGAGTCCAGGGGTGTCGAGACCCAGTACTTC.

The CDR3 is CASSTPLRREANIQYF. In DNA form, the CDR3 reads TGTGCCAGCAGCACCCCCCTACGGAGGGAGGCAAACATTCAGTACTTC. The gene calls are TRBV7-9 and TRBJ2-4; a weak D match, TRBD2 (6 bases). Germline V gene sequence: CDR1 SEHNR, CDR2 FQNEAQ (reference sequence). V shed 5 bases and J shed 6 bases, with 20 bases lying between them. This CDR3 has 16 amino acids.

The chain is built from TRBV2 and TRBJ2-7; the D is unclear. The CDR3 is 14 residues long. In germline, CDR1 is SNHLY, CDR2 FYNNEI. Trimming pared 4 bases from V and 3 bases from J, leaving 13 bases between. In nucleotides, the CDR3 is TGTGCCAGCAGTGGTGGCAGGCCGCGCTACGAGCAGTACGTC. As protein: CASSGGRPRYEQYV.

The chain couples TRBV7-8 to TRBJ2-3; TRBD1 agrees at 7 bases. V trimming: 5 bases; J trimming: 9 bases; junction bases outside the gene matches: 17. The CDR3 length is 16 residues. CDR1 is SGHVS, CDR2 FQNEAQ, per germline. The CDR3 DNA is TGTGCCAGCAGCCGAAGTCGGACAGGTGGGGTAGGGACGCAGTATTTT. It yields the protein CASSRSRTGGVGTQYF.

This clonotype was counted only a few times. The chain joins TRBV11-1 to TRBJ2-3; 7 bases are shared with TRBD2. Per the germline V gene, CDR1 is SGHAT and CDR2 is FQDESV (reference sequence). The V and J ends lost 5 bases and 4 bases, in that order; junction bases with no gene match: 15. The CDR3 is made up of 17 amino acids. The CDR3 loop reads CASSPRGRAGTSDTQYF. CDR3 DNA: TGTGCCAGCAGCCCGAGGGGACGAGCGGGAACATCAGATACGCAGTATTTT. Drawing the rest from reference TRBV11-1 and TRBJ2-3, the complete variable domain is EAEVAQSPRYKITEKSQAVAFWCDPISGHATLYWYRQILGQGPELLVQFQDESVVDDSQLPKDRFSAERLKGVDSTLKIQPAELGDSAMYLCASSPRGRAGTSDTQYFGPGTRLTVL.

The sample holds a few counts of this clonotype. The rearrangement uses TRBV6-2 or TRBV6-3 and TRBJ2-2, with TRBD1 matching over 8 bases. The CDR3 consists of 20 residues. V lost 6 bases to trimming and J lost 5 bases; unmatched junction nucleotides: 23. Germline V gene data show CDR1 as MNHEY and CDR2 as SVGEGT. CDR3 region: CASSHWDRQRLGWRTGELFF. CDR3 coding DNA: TGTGCCAGCAGCCATTGGGACAGGCAACGACTAGGGTGGAGGACCGGGGAGCTGTTTTTT.

V and J are TRBV25-1 and TRBJ2-5; 9 bases line up with TRBD2. Trimming took 6 bases from V and 4 from J; bases not matched to a gene: 6. The germline V gene encodes CDR1 MGHDK and CDR2 SYGVNS. This CDR3 region has 14 residues. In DNA, the CDR3 is TGTGCCAGCAGCGTTAGCGGGAGTCGAGAGACCCAGTACTTC. This translates into CASSVSGSRETQYF. Complete variable domain (other parts from reference TRBV25-1 and TRBJ2-5): EADIYQTPRYLVIGTGKKITLECSQTMGHDKMYWYQQDPGMELHLIHYSYGVNSTEKGDLSSESTVSRIRTEHFPLTLESARPSHTSQYLCASSVSGSRETQYFGPGTRLLVL.

This clonotype appeared many times. The chain is built from TRBV7-3 and TRBJ1-1; D remains unclear. Germline V gives CDR1 SGHTA, CDR2 FQGTGA. The CDR3 is 16 amino acids. V lost 4 bases and J lost 4, with 19 bases in between. In nucleotides, the CDR3 is TGTGCCAGCAGCTGGACTGGACCTACTCTAGCCACTGAAGCTTTCTTT. Translating it yields CASSWTGPTLATEAFF.

This clonotype has just a few counts. The gene calls are TRBV7-2 and TRBJ2-5; 13 bases are a match to TRBD2. With 6 bases clipped from V and 5 bases from J, the junction kept 6 bases outside the gene matches. This CDR3 is 15 amino acids long. Germline CDR1 and CDR2: SGHTA and FQGNSA. The CDR3 reads CASRRTSGSMETQYF. The CDR3, as DNA: TGTGCCAGCAGGCGGACTAGCGGGAGTATGGAGACCCAGTACTTC. Full variable domain (remainder filled in from reference TRBV7-2 and TRBJ2-5): GAGVSQSPSNKVTEKGKDVELRCDPISGHTALYWYRQSLGQGLEFLIYFQGNSAPDKSGLPSDRFSAERTGGSVSTLTIQRTQQEDSAVYLCASRRTSGSMETQYFGPGTRLLVL.

Many counts were recorded for this clonotype. This chain links TRBV7-2 with TRBJ1-5, with D unresolved. The germline V gene has CDR1 SGHTA and CDR2 FQGNSA. Trimming took off 3 bases at V and 2 bases at J, with 11 bases between the two ends. CDR3 length equals 15 residues. CDR3 sequence: CASSFADGGNQPQHF. For the CDR3, the DNA is TGTGCCAGCAGCTTCGCGGACGGGGGCAATCAGCCCCAGCATTTT.

The chain couples TRBV6-2 or TRBV6-3 to TRBJ2-1, with D unclear. The V and J ends lost 6 bases and 0 bases respectively, with 9 bases between them. The CDR3 covers 14 residues. Germline V gives CDR1 MNHEY, CDR2 SVGEGT. CDR3 loop: CASSFISSYNEQFF. CDR3 nucleotide sequence: TGTGCCAGCAGCTTCATCAGCTCCTACAATGAGCAGTTCTTC.

This clonotype was seen only a few times. The V and J genes are TRBV28 and TRBJ2-7; 8 bases agree with TRBD2. The V gene end was trimmed by 6 bases and the J gene end by 5 bases; junction bases not matched to a gene: 6. Germline values: CDR1 MDHEN, CDR2 SYDVKM. CDR3 length: 13 residues. The CDR3 sequence is CASRTGGGDEQYF. The CDR3, as DNA: TGTGCCAGCAGAACGGGGGGGGGAGACGAGCAGTACTTC.

This clonotype has only a few counts. This rearrangement joins TRBV12-3 or TRBV12-4 to TRBJ1-5; D is perhaps TRBD1 (6 bases). Trimming stripped 5 bases from V and 3 bases from J, with 11 bases between. The CDR3 has 14 residues. The CDR3 loop is CASSPGGANQPQHF. The CDR3 DNA reads as TGTGCCAGCAGTCCGGGGGGGGCCAATCAGCCCCAGCATTTT.